This T cell receptor beta chain originates from a study of blood T cell repertoires in COVID-19. As for the study in general: Sources were T cells, B-cell-depleted T cells, or PBMCs; the material itself was cDNA or gDNA.

Authors' processing steps: How many nucleated cells were present was estimated from reference gene primer amplification. The protocol was immunoSEQ multiplex PCR, while the TCRdb copy is restricted to in-frame clones and leaves out a portion. Clonal size and the V and J genes are those of that table, whereas D and trimming came from the DNA. Of 90,000 to 150,000 clones listed, about 80% were seen once; the top ten hold 3% to 4.5%. Germline-derived CDR1 and CDR2 are MNHEY and SMNVEV (reference sequence). This CDR3 spans 15 amino acids. Trimming at V came to 5 bases and at J to 9 bases, leaving 8 bases not matched to a gene.

The TCR sequence derives from a woman older than 75 with acute or convalescent COVID-19. This rearrangement joins TRBV27 to TRBJ2-1; 12 nucleotides align to TRBD2. The sample was peripheral blood. The CDR3 DNA is TGTGCCAGCAGTCTTAAGGCTAGCGGGAGGGTTGAGCAGTTCTTC. Residues: CASSLKASGRVEQFF.